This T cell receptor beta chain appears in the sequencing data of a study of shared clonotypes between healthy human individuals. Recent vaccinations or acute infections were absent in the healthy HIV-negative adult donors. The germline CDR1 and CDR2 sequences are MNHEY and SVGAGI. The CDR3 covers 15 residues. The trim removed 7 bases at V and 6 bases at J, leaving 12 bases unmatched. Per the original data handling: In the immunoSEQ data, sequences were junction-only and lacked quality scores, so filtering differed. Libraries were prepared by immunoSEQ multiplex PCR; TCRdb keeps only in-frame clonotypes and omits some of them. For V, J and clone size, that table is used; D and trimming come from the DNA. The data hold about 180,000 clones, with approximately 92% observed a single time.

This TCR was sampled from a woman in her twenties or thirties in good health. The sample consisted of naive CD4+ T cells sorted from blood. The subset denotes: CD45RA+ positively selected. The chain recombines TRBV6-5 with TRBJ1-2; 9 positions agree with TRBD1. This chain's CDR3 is CASKPDRGSGDGYTF. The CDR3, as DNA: TGTGCCAGCAAACCGGACAGGGGTTCTGGGGATGGCTACACCTTC.